Here is one T cell receptor (beta chain) with its context. This sample is part of a study of blood T cell repertoires in COVID-19. Across the study: T cells, B-cell-depleted T cells, or PBMCs supplied cDNA or gDNA.

CDR3 length: 15 amino acids. The junction had 12 bases not matched to a gene; V was cut back by 6 bases and J by 7 bases. Germline V gives CDR1 MNHEY, CDR2 SVGAGI. Some clones are missing from TCRdb's copy, which holds only in-frame ones; the method was immunoSEQ multiplex PCR. The repertoire holds 150,000 to 160,000 clones, with 65% to 90% as singletons. The receptor was derived from a woman between 45 and 65 years old with acute or convalescent COVID-19. The sequenced sample was peripheral blood. V and J are TRBV6-5 and TRBJ1-5; 7 bases are a match to TRBD1. In DNA form, the CDR3 reads TGTGCCAGCAGGGGGACAGCCGAAGGTACCCAGCCCCAGCATTTT. Translation gives CASRGTAEGTQPQHF.